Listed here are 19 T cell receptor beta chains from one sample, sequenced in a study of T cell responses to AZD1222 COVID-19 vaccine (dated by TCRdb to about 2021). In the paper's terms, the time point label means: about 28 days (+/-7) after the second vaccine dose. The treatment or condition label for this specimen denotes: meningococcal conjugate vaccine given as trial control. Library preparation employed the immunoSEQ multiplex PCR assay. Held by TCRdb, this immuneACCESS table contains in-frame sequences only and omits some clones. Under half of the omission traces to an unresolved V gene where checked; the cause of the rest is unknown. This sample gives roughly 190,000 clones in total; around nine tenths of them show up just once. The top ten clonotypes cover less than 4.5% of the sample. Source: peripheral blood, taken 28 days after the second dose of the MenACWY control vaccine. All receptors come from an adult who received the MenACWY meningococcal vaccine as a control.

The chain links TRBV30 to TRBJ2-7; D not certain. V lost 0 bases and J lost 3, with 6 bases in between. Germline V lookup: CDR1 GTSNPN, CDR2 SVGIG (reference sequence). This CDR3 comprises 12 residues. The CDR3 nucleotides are TGTGCCTGGAGTGTGGTGGTCTACGAGCAGTACTTC. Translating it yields CAWSVVVYEQYF.

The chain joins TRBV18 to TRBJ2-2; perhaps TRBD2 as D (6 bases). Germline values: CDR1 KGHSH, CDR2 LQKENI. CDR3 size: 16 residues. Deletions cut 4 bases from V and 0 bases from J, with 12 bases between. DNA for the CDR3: TGTGCCAGCTCACTTGCTAGCGCAGCGAACACCGGGGAGCTGTTTTTT. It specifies CASSLASAANTGELFF. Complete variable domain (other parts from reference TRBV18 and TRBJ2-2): NAGVMQNPRHLVRRRGQEARLRCSPMKGHSHVYWYRQLPEEGLKFMVYLQKENIIDESGMPKERFSAEFPKEGPSILRIQQVVRGDSAAYFCASSLASAANTGELFFGEGSRLTVL.

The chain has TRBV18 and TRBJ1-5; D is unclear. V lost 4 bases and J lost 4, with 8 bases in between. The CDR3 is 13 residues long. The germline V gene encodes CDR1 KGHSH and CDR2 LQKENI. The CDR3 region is CASSRAGNQPQHF. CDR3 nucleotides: TGTGCCAGCTCACGCGCCGGGAATCAGCCCCAGCATTTT. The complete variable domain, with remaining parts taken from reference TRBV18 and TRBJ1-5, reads NAGVMQNPRHLVRRRGQEARLRCSPMKGHSHVYWYRQLPEEGLKFMVYLQKENIIDESGMPKERFSAEFPKEGPSILRIQQVVRGDSAAYFCASSRAGNQPQHFGDGTRLSIL.

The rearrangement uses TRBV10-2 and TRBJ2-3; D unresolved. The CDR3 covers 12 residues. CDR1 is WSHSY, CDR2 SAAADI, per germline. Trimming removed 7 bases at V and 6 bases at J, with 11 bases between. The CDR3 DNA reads TGCGCCAGCACTCCTAATCAGGATACGCAGTATTTT. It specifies CASTPNQDTQYF.

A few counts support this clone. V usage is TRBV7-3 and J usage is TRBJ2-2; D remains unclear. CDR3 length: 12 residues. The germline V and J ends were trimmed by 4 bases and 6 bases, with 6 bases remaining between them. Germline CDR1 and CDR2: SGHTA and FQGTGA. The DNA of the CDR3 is TGTGCCAGCAGCTCGCCGGCCGGGGAGCTGTTTTTT. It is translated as CASSSPAGELFF.

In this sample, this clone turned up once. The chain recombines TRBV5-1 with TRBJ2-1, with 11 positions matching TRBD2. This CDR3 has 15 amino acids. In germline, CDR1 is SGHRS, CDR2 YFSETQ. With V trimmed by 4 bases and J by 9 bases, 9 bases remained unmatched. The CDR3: CASSHTSGSNGEQFF. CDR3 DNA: TGCGCCAGCAGCCATACTAGCGGGAGTAACGGTGAGCAGTTCTTC.

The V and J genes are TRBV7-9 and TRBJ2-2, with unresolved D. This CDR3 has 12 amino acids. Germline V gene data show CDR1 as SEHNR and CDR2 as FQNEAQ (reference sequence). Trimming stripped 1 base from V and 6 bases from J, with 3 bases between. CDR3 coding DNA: TGTGCCAGCAGCTTAGGCCCCGGGGAGCTGTTTTTT. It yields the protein CASSLGPGELFF.

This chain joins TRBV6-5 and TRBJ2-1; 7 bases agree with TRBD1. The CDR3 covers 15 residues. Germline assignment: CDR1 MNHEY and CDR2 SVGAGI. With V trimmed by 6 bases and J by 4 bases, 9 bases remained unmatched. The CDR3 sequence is CASRGDSRIYNEQFF. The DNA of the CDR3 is TGTGCCAGCAGGGGGGACAGCCGGATTTACAATGAGCAGTTCTTC.

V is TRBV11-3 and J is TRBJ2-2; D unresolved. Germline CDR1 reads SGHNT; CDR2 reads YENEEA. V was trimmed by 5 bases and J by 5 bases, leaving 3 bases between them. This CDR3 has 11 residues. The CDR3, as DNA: TGTGCCAGCAGCATTACCGGGGAGCTGTTTTTT. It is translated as CASSITGELFF.

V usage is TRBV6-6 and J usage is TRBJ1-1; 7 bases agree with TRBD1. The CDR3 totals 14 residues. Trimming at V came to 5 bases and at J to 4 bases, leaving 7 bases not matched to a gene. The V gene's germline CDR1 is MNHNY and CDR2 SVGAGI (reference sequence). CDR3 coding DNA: TGTGCCAGCAGTACGAGACAGGGTAGCACTGAAGCTTTCTTT. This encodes CASSTRQGSTEAFF.

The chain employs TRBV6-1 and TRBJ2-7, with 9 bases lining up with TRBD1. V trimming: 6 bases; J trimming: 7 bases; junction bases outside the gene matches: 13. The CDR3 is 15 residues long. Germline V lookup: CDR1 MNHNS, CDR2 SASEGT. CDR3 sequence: CASSNPGQGRREQYF. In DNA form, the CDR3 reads TGTGCCAGCAGCAATCCGGGACAGGGCCGACGGGAGCAGTACTTC.

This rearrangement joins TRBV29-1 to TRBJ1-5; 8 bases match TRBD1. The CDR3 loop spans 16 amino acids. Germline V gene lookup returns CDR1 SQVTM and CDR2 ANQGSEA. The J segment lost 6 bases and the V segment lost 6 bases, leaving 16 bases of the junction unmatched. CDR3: CSVTDRGYGESQPQHF. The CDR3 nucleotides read TGCAGCGTGACCGACAGGGGATATGGTGAAAGTCAGCCCCAGCATTTT.

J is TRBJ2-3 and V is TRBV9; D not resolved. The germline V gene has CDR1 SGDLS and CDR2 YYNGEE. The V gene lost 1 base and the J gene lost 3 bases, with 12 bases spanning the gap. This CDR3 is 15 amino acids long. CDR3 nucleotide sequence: TGTGCCAGCAGCGTACTGGGCCAAGGGACAGATACGCAGTATTTT. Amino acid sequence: CASSVLGQGTDTQYF.

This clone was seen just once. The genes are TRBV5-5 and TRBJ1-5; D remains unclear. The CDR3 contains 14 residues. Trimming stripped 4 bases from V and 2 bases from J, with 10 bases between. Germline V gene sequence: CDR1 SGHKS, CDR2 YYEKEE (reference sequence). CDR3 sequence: CASSLVPGNQPQHF. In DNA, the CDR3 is TGTGCCAGCAGCCTGGTCCCGGGCAATCAGCCCCAGCATTTT.

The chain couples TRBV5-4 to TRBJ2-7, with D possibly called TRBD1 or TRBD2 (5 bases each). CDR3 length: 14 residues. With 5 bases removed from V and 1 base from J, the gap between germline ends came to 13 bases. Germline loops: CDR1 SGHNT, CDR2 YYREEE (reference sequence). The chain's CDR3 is CASRGERGSYEQYF. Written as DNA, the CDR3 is TGTGCCAGCAGAGGTGAGAGGGGTTCCTACGAGCAGTACTTC.

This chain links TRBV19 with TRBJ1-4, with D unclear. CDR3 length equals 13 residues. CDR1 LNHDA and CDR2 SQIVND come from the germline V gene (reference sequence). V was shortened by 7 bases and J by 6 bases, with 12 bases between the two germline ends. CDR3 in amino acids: CASNLGGYEKLFF. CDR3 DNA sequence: TGTGCCAGTAACCTCGGCGGTTATGAAAAACTGTTTTTT.

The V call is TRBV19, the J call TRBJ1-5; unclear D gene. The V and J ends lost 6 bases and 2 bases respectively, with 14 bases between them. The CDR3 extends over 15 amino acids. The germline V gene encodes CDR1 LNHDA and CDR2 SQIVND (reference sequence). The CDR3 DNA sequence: TGTGCCAGTAGGTTGATGCATATTGGCAATCAGCCCCAGCATTTT. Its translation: CASRLMHIGNQPQHF.

The DNA for the CDR3 is TGTGCCATCGGGGCGGCCCTTAACACCGGGGAGCTGTTTTTT. Its protein is CAIGAALNTGELFF. The chain employs TRBV10-3 and TRBJ2-2; weak D call: TRBD1 (5 bases). Per the germline V gene, CDR1 is ENHRY and CDR2 is SYGVKD. V gave up 8 bases and J gave up 2 bases, with 12 bases separating them. There are 14 residues in the CDR3.

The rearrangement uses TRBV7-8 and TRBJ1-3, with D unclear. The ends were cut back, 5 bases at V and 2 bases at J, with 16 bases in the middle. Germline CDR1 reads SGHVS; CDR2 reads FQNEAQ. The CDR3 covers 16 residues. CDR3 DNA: TGTGCCAGCAGCCCCCTAGATCGAGTGGCTGGAAACACCATATATTTT. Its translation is CASSPLDRVAGNTIYF.